The rows below give T cell receptor beta chains drawn from one sample of a study of blood T cell repertoires in COVID-19. Generated by immunoSEQ multiplex PCR, the TCRdb table keeps only in-frame clones and is missing some. Among about 52,000 clones listed, about 88% were seen once. Sequencing used peripheral blood. The receptors stem from a human donor with active COVID-19. The donor label of this sample is uncertain. Both conserved end residues are part of each CDR3. The order of the fields is clone size, J gene, D gene, V gene, CDR3 DNA, CDR3 protein. The D gene is left open where the match is weak. Clone size is shown for a subset of rows, as once, few, many or a class of expanded clone.

clone size: NA
J gene: TRBJ1-5
D gene: TRBD1
V gene: TRBV27
CDR3 DNA: TGTGCCAGCAGTTTATATCCCCCAGGGGGTTACGATCAGCCCCAGCATTTT
CDR3 protein: CASSLYPPGGYDQPQHF

clone size: NA
J gene: TRBJ1-2
D gene: NA
V gene: TRBV24-1
CDR3 DNA: TGTGCCACCAGTGCCAAGACAGCGGGGACATTTCGTTATGGCTACACCTTC
CDR3 protein: CATSAKTAGTFRYGYTF

clone size: once
J gene: TRBJ2-3
D gene: NA
V gene: TRBV29-1
CDR3 DNA: TGCAGCGTGGGTCCGGGGCCCAGGGGTACGCAGTATTTT
CDR3 protein: CSVGPGPRGTQYF

clone size: NA
J gene: TRBJ2-3
D gene: NA
V gene: TRBV12-5
CDR3 DNA: TGTGCTAGTGGTTTGACGGAGGATACGCAGTATTTT
CDR3 protein: CASGLTEDTQYF

clone size: NA
J gene: TRBJ2-2
D gene: NA
V gene: TRBV18
CDR3 DNA: TGTGCCAGCTCACCGTTTCGAGGAGAGGGCACCGGGGAGCTGTTTTTT
CDR3 protein: CASSPFRGEGTGELFF

clone size: NA
J gene: TRBJ2-1
D gene: TRBD2
V gene: TRBV3-1/TRBV3-2
CDR3 DNA: TGTGCCAGCAGCTGGGGACTAGCGGACAATGAGCAGTTCTTC
CDR3 protein: CASSWGLADNEQFF

clone size: NA
J gene: TRBJ2-1
D gene: NA
V gene: TRBV6-6
CDR3 DNA: TGTGCCAGCAAGCCCGGGGAGATTCAGTACAATGAGCAGTTCTTC
CDR3 protein: CASKPGEIQYNEQFF

clone size: NA
J gene: TRBJ1-2
D gene: NA
V gene: TRBV7-6
CDR3 DNA: TGTGCCAGCAGCTTAGGCGCGGGGAACTATGGCTACACCTTC
CDR3 protein: CASSLGAGNYGYTF

clone size: NA
J gene: TRBJ1-4
D gene: NA
V gene: TRBV6-5
CDR3 DNA: TGTGCCAGCAGTTACTCGAACAGGGCTCGTGAAAAACTGTTTTTT
CDR3 protein: CASSYSNRAREKLFF

clone size: NA
J gene: TRBJ2-5
D gene: NA
V gene: TRBV5-1
CDR3 DNA: TGCGCCAGCAGCTTGTACCTAGGAGGTGAAGAGACCCAGTACTTC
CDR3 protein: CASSLYLGGEETQYF

clone size: NA
J gene: TRBJ2-1
D gene: NA
V gene: TRBV18
CDR3 DNA: TGTGCCAGCTCGTACCGACCGGGACTGGGAAGATACAATGAGCAGTTCTTC
CDR3 protein: CASSYRPGLGRYNEQFF

clone size: NA
J gene: TRBJ2-1
D gene: TRBD2
V gene: TRBV2
CDR3 DNA: TGTGCCAGCAGTAGACTAGCGGTCAACAATGAGCAGTTCTTC
CDR3 protein: CASSRLAVNNEQFF

clone size: NA
J gene: TRBJ1-4
D gene: NA
V gene: TRBV5-4
CDR3 DNA: TGTGCCAGCAGCCCCGCAACTAATGAAAAACTGTTTTTT
CDR3 protein: CASSPATNEKLFF

clone size: NA
J gene: TRBJ2-1
D gene: TRBD2
V gene: TRBV7-8
CDR3 DNA: TGTGCCAGCAGCTTAACTCTTAGCGGGGGGTCCTACAATGAGCAGTTCTTC
CDR3 protein: CASSLTLSGGSYNEQFF

clone size: NA
J gene: TRBJ2-6
D gene: NA
V gene: TRBV27
CDR3 DNA: TGTGCCAGCAGTTTATTAGGCGGACAACAAGCTGGGGCCAACGTCCTGACTTTC
CDR3 protein: CASSLLGGQQAGANVLTF

clone size: NA
J gene: TRBJ2-5
D gene: TRBD1
V gene: TRBV7-9
CDR3 DNA: TGTGCCAGCCGGGACAGGGGTCGGGAGACCCAGTACTTC
CDR3 protein: CASRDRGRETQYF